Listed here are 7 T cell receptor beta chains from one sample, sequenced in a study of blood T cell repertoires in COVID-19. Sequenced by immunoSEQ multiplex PCR; TCRdb stores in-frame clones only, minus some. The table includes around 200,000 clones, roughly nine tenths detected once. Sequenced material: PBMCs or T cells enriched from blood (not recorded which). These receptors came from a woman between 50 and 59 years old in a cohort exposed to, infected with or recovered from COVID-19 (not recorded which).

This clone was seen a single time. J is TRBJ2-7 and V is TRBV7-2; 7 nucleotides agree with TRBD2. Trimming took 5 bases from V and 2 from J; bases not matched to a gene: 9. The CDR3 has 15 residues. Germline values: CDR1 SGHTA, CDR2 FQGNSA. The CDR3 DNA reads TGTGCCAGCAGCAGTCAGCGGGGCTCAACCTACGAGCAGTACTTC. It translates to CASSSQRGSTYEQYF.

V gene TRBV6-6 combines with J gene TRBJ2-2, with D tentatively TRBD2 (5 bases). The CDR3 length is 15 residues. Deletions cut 8 bases from V and 0 bases from J, with 13 bases between. Per germline, CDR1 MNHNY and CDR2 SVGAGI (reference sequence). The CDR3, as DNA: TGTGCCAGCGCCCCGGGGTTAGCGAACACCGGGGAGCTGTTTTTT. It encodes CASAPGLANTGELFF.

The rearrangement uses TRBV5-6 and TRBJ1-2, with 8 positions matching TRBD1. Looked up from germline, CDR1 is SGHDT and CDR2 is YYEEEE. V dropped 4 bases and J dropped 4; count of bases not matched to a gene: 6. This CDR3 comprises 14 residues. The CDR3 region is CASSPPGQAYGYTF. The DNA of the CDR3 is TGTGCCAGCAGCCCCCCGGGACAGGCCTATGGCTACACCTTC.

This clone was counted once. The genes are TRBV27 and TRBJ1-5, with D maybe TRBD1 (5 bases). V was trimmed by 3 bases and J by 7 bases, leaving 10 bases between them. CDR1 is MNHEY and CDR2 is SMNVEV in the germline V gene (reference sequence). This CDR3 contains 13 residues. The CDR3 spells CASSFRVQQPQHF. CDR3 DNA: TGTGCCAGCAGTTTCAGGGTTCAACAGCCCCAGCATTTT.

The chain joins TRBV15 to TRBJ1-3; D remains ambiguous. From germline, CDR1 is LNHNV and CDR2 YYDKDF (reference sequence). The CDR3 covers 15 residues. Trimming removed 5 bases at V and 0 bases at J, with 11 bases between. The CDR3 DNA reads TGTGCCACCAGCGAGGGCGTTATCTCTGGAAACACCATATATTTT. Amino acid sequence: CATSEGVISGNTIYF.

J is TRBJ1-2 and V is TRBV5-1, with 12 bases identical to TRBD1. The trim removed 0 bases at V and 6 bases at J, leaving 0 bases unmatched. This CDR3 spans 14 amino acids. Germline V lookup: CDR1 SGHRS, CDR2 YFSETQ. CDR3 nucleotide sequence: TGCGCCAGCAGCTTGGGGGACAGGGGGCATGGCTACACCTTC. Translating gives CASSLGDRGHGYTF. Full variable domain (missing parts from reference TRBV5-1 and TRBJ1-2): KAGVTQTPRYLIKTRGQQVTLSCSPISGHRSVSWYQQTPGQGLQFLFEYFSETQRNKGNFPGRFSGRQFSNSRSEMNVSTLELGDSALYLCASSLGDRGHGYTFGSGTRLTVV.

The chain combines TRBV24-1 with TRBJ1-1; D call uncertain. Germline V gene data show CDR1 as KGHDR and CDR2 as SFDVKD. This CDR3 comprises 12 residues. With 7 bases removed from V and 0 bases from J, the gap between germline ends came to 5 bases. The CDR3 coding sequence is TGTGCCACCAGGTCTTTGAACACTGAAGCTTTCTTT. Protein: CATRSLNTEAFF.